The 12 T cell receptor beta chains below all came from one sample that was sequenced in a study of T cell responses to AZD1222 COVID-19 vaccine. This table comes from immunoSEQ multiplex PCR, and its TCRdb copy is limited to in-frame clones, with some not included. The sample holds about 120,000 clones; 87% are singletons and the top ten take just over 2.5%. The material was peripheral blood, obtained 28 days after the second AZD1222 dose. These receptors were taken from an adult who received the AZD1222 COVID-19 vaccine.

The chain uses TRBV9 and TRBJ2-5; 9 positions match TRBD2. CDR1 and CDR2 from the germline V gene are SGDLS and YYNGEE. Unmatched junction bases numbered 7, after V lost 0 bases and J lost 4 bases. CDR3 size: 16 residues. DNA of the CDR3: TGTGCCAGCAGCGTAGTGGCGGGGGGGCCTATAGAGACCCAGTACTTC. Amino acid sequence: CASSVVAGGPIETQYF.

The chain employs TRBV29-1 and TRBJ2-7; 8 bases line up with TRBD1. V was pared by 6 bases and J by 6 bases, with 10 bases of the junction left unmatched. Germline V gives CDR1 SQVTM, CDR2 ANQGSEA. The CDR3 consists of 13 residues. The chain's CDR3 is CSVEDRVGVEQYF. CDR3 nucleotides: TGCAGCGTGGAGGACAGGGTTGGAGTCGAGCAGTACTTC.

The chain carries TRBV5-1 and TRBJ2-1; 8 bases align to TRBD1. The CDR3 runs to 14 residues. Per germline, CDR1 SGHRS and CDR2 YFSETQ. Trimming removed 2 bases from V and 5 bases from J; junction bases left unmatched: 3. The CDR3 DNA sequence: TGCGCCAGCAGCTTCGACAGGGGCAACAATGAGCAGTTCTTC. It yields the protein CASSFDRGNNEQFF.

A word on this clone: A junction boundary mismatches the germline segment, possibly from a read error. The chain uses TRBV7-7 and TRBJ1-1; no definite D call. The CDR3 runs to 13 residues. Germline lookup yields CDR1 SSHAT and CDR2 FNYEAQ (reference sequence). CDR3 region: CASSKTHNTEAFF. In DNA, the CDR3 is TGTGCTAGCAGCAAGACACATAACACTGAAGCTTTCTTT.

V is TRBV5-1 and J is TRBJ2-2; TRBD1 agrees at 8 bases. Unmatched junction bases numbered 3, after V lost 3 bases and J lost 2 bases. CDR1 and CDR2 (germline): SGHRS, YFSETQ. The CDR3 consists of 15 residues. The CDR3 loop reads CASSSDRANTGELFF. The DNA for the CDR3 is TGCGCCAGCAGCTCGGACAGGGCCAACACCGGGGAGCTGTTTTTT.

J is TRBJ2-2 and V is TRBV4-2; no reliable D call. CDR1 is LGHNA and CDR2 is YNFKEQ in the germline V gene. There are 18 residues in the CDR3. Trimming pared 0 bases from V and 1 base from J, leaving 15 bases between. The CDR3 bases are TGTGCCAGCAGCCAAGATCCATCACTTTACGTGAACACCGGGGAGCTGTTTTTT. Its protein is CASSQDPSLYVNTGELFF.

The chain employs TRBV6-5 and TRBJ1-1; D remains unclear. V was shortened by 2 bases and J by 11 bases, with 12 bases between the two germline ends. Germline V lookup: CDR1 MNHEY, CDR2 SVGAGI. The CDR3 contains 12 residues. This CDR3 reads CASSYKGLGAFF. As DNA, the CDR3 is TGTGCCAGCAGTTACAAGGGTCTCGGGGCTTTCTTT.

This chain connects TRBV5-1 to TRBJ1-1; no firm D call. V was trimmed by 1 base and J by 0 bases, leaving 13 bases between them. The CDR3 contains 16 residues. Per germline, CDR1 SGHRS and CDR2 YFSETQ. CDR3 residues: CASSLFQSEVNTEAFF. Here the CDR3 DNA reads TGCGCCAGCAGCTTGTTTCAGAGCGAGGTGAACACTGAAGCTTTCTTT.

This chain links TRBV13 with TRBJ1-2, with a tentative D call TRBD1 (5 bases). Between the trimmed V and J ends, which lost 4 bases and 5 bases, there was a span of 20 bases. CDR1 is PRHDT and CDR2 is FYEKMQ in the germline V gene (reference sequence). The CDR3 is made up of 16 amino acids. The CDR3 DNA reads as TGTGCCAGCAGCTCCTACAGGCTAGGGTTTATTTATGGCTACACCTTC. Its translation: CASSSYRLGFIYGYTF.

V and J are TRBV5-1 and TRBJ2-5; TRBD1 aligns across 8 bases. The length of the CDR3 is 18 residues. Germline trimming cut 0 bases from V and 0 bases from J; bases unmatched to any gene: 10. CDR1 is SGHRS and CDR2 is YFSETQ in the germline V gene. CDR3 sequence: CASSLEGPGGLYQETQYF. The CDR3 region has the DNA TGCGCCAGCAGCTTGGAGGGCCCAGGGGGCTTGTACCAAGAGACCCAGTACTTC. Full variable domain (outside the CDR3, taken from reference TRBV5-1 and TRBJ2-5): KAGVTQTPRYLIKTRGQQVTLSCSPISGHRSVSWYQQTPGQGLQFLFEYFSETQRNKGNFPGRFSGRQFSNSRSEMNVSTLELGDSALYLCASSLEGPGGLYQETQYFGPGTRLLVL.

V gene TRBV3-1 (or the pseudogene TRBV3-2) combines with J gene TRBJ2-1; TRBD1 aligns across 8 bases. This CDR3 has 14 residues. The germline V gene has CDR1 LGHDT and CDR2 YNNKEL (reference sequence). Germline trimming cut 5 bases from V and 9 bases from J; bases unmatched to any gene: 9. CDR3 bases: TGTGCCAGCAGCACCACCCAGGGGGCGGGTGAGCAGTTCTTC. Protein product: CASSTTQGAGEQFF.

This chain connects TRBV6-5 to TRBJ1-4; 9 nucleotides match TRBD1. With 0 bases clipped from V and 7 bases from J, the junction kept 3 bases outside the gene matches. Germline V gene sequence: CDR1 MNHEY, CDR2 SVGAGI. The length of the CDR3 is 15 residues. CDR3 protein: CASSYSGQGFEKLFF. The CDR3, as DNA: TGTGCCAGCAGTTACTCTGGACAGGGGTTTGAAAAACTGTTTTTT.